What follows are 16 T cell receptor beta chains derived from one specimen sequenced in a study of blood T cell repertoires in COVID-19. Clones were sequenced by immunoSEQ multiplex PCR, and TCRdb holds only the in-frame ones, with some missing. Here the sample spans 150,000 to 200,000 clones, about 87% being singletons. Sequencing input: peripheral blood. Receptors originate from a woman aged 60-70 years who had recovered from COVID-19.

The chain couples TRBV2 to TRBJ1-1; D uncertain. The germline gives CDR1 SNHLY, CDR2 FYNNEI. V was shortened by 4 bases and J by 2 bases, with 11 bases between the two germline ends. This CDR3 has 14 amino acids. DNA of the CDR3: TGTGCCAGCAGTGTAGGGAGACCTAACACTGAAGCTTTCTTT. Its protein is CASSVGRPNTEAFF.

V and J are TRBV19 and TRBJ2-2, with 9 bases that match TRBD1. This CDR3 has 16 residues. Trimming took 4 bases from V and 2 from J; bases not matched to a gene: 5. CDR1 is LNHDA and CDR2 is SQIVND in the germline V gene (reference sequence). CDR3 amino acids: CASSTGTGINTGELFF. The CDR3 bases are TGTGCCAGTAGTACCGGGACAGGGATTAACACCGGGGAGCTGTTTTTT. The variable domain in full, with the rest retrieved from reference TRBV19 and TRBJ2-2, is DGGITQSPKYLFRKEGQNVTLSCEQNLNHDAMYWYRQDPGQGLRLIYYSQIVNDFQKGDIAEGYSVSREKKESFPLTVTSAQKNPTAFYLCASSTGTGINTGELFFGEGSRLTVL.

The chain couples TRBV5-1 to TRBJ2-3; a weak D match, TRBD1 (6 bases). The CDR3 has 12 residues. Deletions cut 2 bases from V and 6 bases from J, with 7 bases between. Looked up from germline, CDR1 is SGHRS and CDR2 is YFSETQ. CDR3 sequence reads: CASSFQGDTQYF. CDR3 coding DNA: TGCGCCAGCAGCTTCCAGGGGGATACGCAGTATTTT.

V usage is TRBV5-1 and J usage is TRBJ1-2, with 7 bases aligning to TRBD1. This CDR3 is 13 amino acids long. The germline V gene encodes CDR1 SGHRS and CDR2 YFSETQ. V trimming: 0 bases; J trimming: 7 bases; junction bases outside the gene matches: 3. CDR3 nucleotide sequence: TGCGCCAGCAGCTTGGAGGGGGCGGCTGGCTACACCTTC. Translation gives CASSLEGAAGYTF.

The rearrangement uses TRBV3-1 (or the pseudogene TRBV3-2) and TRBJ2-2; 8 bases map to TRBD1. The ends lost 0 bases at V and 7 bases at J; junction bases unmatched: 1. CDR1 is LGHDT and CDR2 is YNNKEL in the germline V gene (reference sequence). There are 14 residues in the CDR3. The CDR3, as DNA: TGTGCCAGCAGCCAAGAAGGACAGGGCGGGGAGCTGTTTTTT. Translated, it gives CASSQEGQGGELFF.

This chain uses TRBV3-1 (or the pseudogene TRBV3-2) with TRBJ2-3; possible D gene TRBD2, 6 bases. This CDR3 has 24 residues. Germline V CDR1 and CDR2: LGHDT, YNNKEL (reference sequence). With 4 bases removed from V and 0 bases from J, the gap between germline ends came to 38 bases. CDR3 sequence: CASSLSSGLNVPTYRKTSTDTQYF. DNA of the CDR3: TGTGCCAGCAGCCTAAGTTCGGGACTCAATGTCCCCACCTATCGAAAGACTAGCACAGATACGCAGTATTTT.

The genes are TRBV5-4 and TRBJ1-2, with 8 bases matching TRBD1. With 3 bases clipped from V and 3 bases from J, the junction kept 4 bases outside the gene matches. CDR1 and CDR2 (germline): SGHNT, YYREEE (reference sequence). The CDR3 runs to 14 residues. The CDR3 spells CASSSGQGDYGYTF. The CDR3, as DNA: TGTGCCAGCAGCTCCGGACAGGGTGACTATGGCTACACCTTC.

This sequence joins TRBV6-5 and TRBJ2-7; 11 nucleotides line up with TRBD2. With V trimmed by 5 bases and J by 2 bases, 5 bases remained unmatched. CDR1 and CDR2 from the germline V gene are MNHEY and SVGAGI. The CDR3 has 15 residues. The CDR3 DNA is TGTGCCAGCAGTCTGACTAGCGGGGCGACCTACGAGCAGTACTTC. Translating it yields CASSLTSGATYEQYF.

The chain uses TRBV30 and TRBJ2-5, with TRBD1 identical over 8 bases. The CDR3 totals 15 residues. The V gene's germline CDR1 is GTSNPN and CDR2 SVGIG (reference sequence). V lost 2 bases and J lost 1; bases outside the gene matches: 6. CDR3 in amino acids: CAWSSGQGSQETQYF. For the CDR3, the DNA is TGTGCCTGGAGTTCCGGACAGGGCTCCCAAGAGACCCAGTACTTC.

The chain has TRBV5-1 and TRBJ2-7, with 7 bases fitting TRBD2. The germline V gene has CDR1 SGHRS and CDR2 YFSETQ. This CDR3 is 13 amino acids long. V trimming: 5 bases; J trimming: 5 bases; junction bases outside the gene matches: 7. The CDR3 protein is CASRSPGGDEQYF. In DNA, the CDR3 is TGCGCCAGCAGGTCTCCGGGGGGAGACGAGCAGTACTTC.

This clone was seen a few times. CDR3 in DNA: TGTGCCAGCAGCTTGGGGGCGGGAGAGACCCAGTACTTC. Translating gives CASSLGAGETQYF. This chain connects TRBV7-3 to TRBJ2-5, with a weak D call TRBD1 (6 bases). Per germline, CDR1 SGHTA and CDR2 FQGTGA. Trimming removed 3 bases at V and 4 bases at J, with 9 bases between. This CDR3 has 13 amino acids. Combining the CDR3 with reference TRBV7-3 and TRBJ2-5 gives the whole variable domain GAGVSQTPSNKVTEKGKYVELRCDPISGHTALYWYRQSLGQGPEFLIYFQGTGAADDSGLPNDRFFAVRPEGSVSTLKIQRTERGDSAVYLCASSLGAGETQYFGPGTRLLVL.

For this clone: At one end, the junction sequence differs from germline, possibly due to a read error. The V call is TRBV5-1, the J call TRBJ1-5; TRBD1 might be the D (5 bases). The CDR3 runs 13 residues. The germline V gene encodes CDR1 SGHRS and CDR2 YFSETQ. The CDR3, as DNA: TGCGCCCGCAGCTTCGGGGGGGGACAGCCCCAGCATTTT. Protein: CARSFGGGQPQHF.

This chain connects TRBV6-6 to TRBJ2-7, with TRBD2 as a possible D gene (6 bases). V lost 5 bases and J 4 bases, leaving 18 bases between the germline ends. The CDR3 is 15 amino acids. The germline gives CDR1 MNHNY, CDR2 SVGAGI (reference sequence). This chain's CDR3 is CASSGGGTGGYEQYF. CDR3 nucleotides: TGTGCCAGCAGTGGGGGAGGAACAGGAGGGTACGAGCAGTACTTC.

V usage is TRBV6-5 and J usage is TRBJ1-2; 8 bases align to TRBD1. This CDR3 comprises 13 residues. The germline CDR1 and CDR2 sequences are MNHEY and SVGAGI. Trimming at V came to 6 bases and at J to 13 bases, leaving 13 bases not matched to a gene. CDR3 amino acids: CASRKTGAAFCTF. As DNA, the CDR3 is TGTGCCAGCAGAAAGACAGGGGCCGCCTTTTGCACCTTC.

The V gene is TRBV6-6, the J gene TRBJ2-1; 11 bases align to TRBD2. Germline loops: CDR1 MNHNY, CDR2 SVGAGI (reference sequence). The CDR3 runs to 14 residues. The V and J ends lost 4 bases and 9 bases, in that order; junction bases with no gene match: 5. Written as DNA, the CDR3 is TGTGCCAGCAGTTTTAGCGGGGGGGCTGGTGAGCAGTTCTTC. This codes for CASSFSGGAGEQFF.

J is TRBJ1-5 and V is TRBV3-1 (or the pseudogene TRBV3-2); 7 bases map to TRBD1. CDR1 LGHDT and CDR2 YNNKEL come from the germline V gene (reference sequence). The CDR3 runs 15 residues. Trimming cost V 4 bases and J 7 bases; bases outside gene matches: 10. The CDR3 bases are TGTGCCAGCAGCCTAAGGGGGCAGGGTGTCCAGCCCCAGCATTTT. It codes for CASSLRGQGVQPQHF.